This T cell receptor beta chain was found in a study of Graves' ophthalmopathy and Graves' hyperthyroidism. CDR1 and CDR2 from the germline V gene are SEHNR and FQNEAQ (reference sequence). CDR3 length: 14 residues. Losses at the gene ends were 4 bases for V and 5 bases for J; bases not matched to a gene: 7. This clonotype was seen repeatedly, ten times or more. Its specificity is not known. Amplification of the TCR beta CDR3 regions used RNA transcripts (as template). First-round RT-PCR relied on HTBI primers, and a second-round multiplex PCR came next. TCRdb reanalysed the multiplex PCR reads using MiXCR and keeps one entry per CDR3 protein. Seen here are more than 300,000 distinct CDR3 sequences, approximately 15% observed once, and the top ten hold 5.5% to 7%. By definition, stable hyperthyroidism involved no ophthalmopathy within 18 months of follow-up. As diagnostic evidence, clinical symptoms, serum thyroxine, TRAb, thyroid ultrasound and orbital computed tomography were relied upon.

Findings and limits, study-wide: Blood also harbored most expanded thyroid clonotypes above 0.001 frequency.

The sequencing input was peripheral blood. This TCR was recovered from a young woman with stable Graves' hyperthyroidism. The V and J genes are TRBV7-9 and TRBJ2-7; 8 positions match TRBD1. The CDR3 loop reads CASSWTGLLNEQYF. Written as DNA, the CDR3 is TGTGCCAGCAGCTGGACAGGGCTTCTGAACGAGCAGTACTTC.